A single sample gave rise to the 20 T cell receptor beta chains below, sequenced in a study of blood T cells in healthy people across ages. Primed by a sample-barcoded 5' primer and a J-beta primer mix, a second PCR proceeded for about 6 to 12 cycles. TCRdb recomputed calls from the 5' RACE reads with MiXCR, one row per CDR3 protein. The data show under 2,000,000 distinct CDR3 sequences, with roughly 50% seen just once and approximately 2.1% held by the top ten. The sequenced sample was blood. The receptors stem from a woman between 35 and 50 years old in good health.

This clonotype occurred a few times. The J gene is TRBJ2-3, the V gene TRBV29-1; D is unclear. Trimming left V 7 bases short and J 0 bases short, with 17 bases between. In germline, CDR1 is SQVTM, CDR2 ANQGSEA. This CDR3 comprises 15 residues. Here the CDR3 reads CSARAYRASTDTQYF. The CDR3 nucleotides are TGCAGCGCCCGCGCCTACCGCGCTAGCACAGATACGCAGTATTTT.

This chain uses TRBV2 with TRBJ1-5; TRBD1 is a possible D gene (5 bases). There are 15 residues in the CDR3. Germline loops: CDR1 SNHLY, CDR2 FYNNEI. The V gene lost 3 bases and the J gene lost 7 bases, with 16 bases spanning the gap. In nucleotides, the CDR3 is TGTGCCAGCAGTGACGGGGCGGCCGGATTACAGCCCCAGCATTTT. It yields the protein CASSDGAAGLQPQHF.

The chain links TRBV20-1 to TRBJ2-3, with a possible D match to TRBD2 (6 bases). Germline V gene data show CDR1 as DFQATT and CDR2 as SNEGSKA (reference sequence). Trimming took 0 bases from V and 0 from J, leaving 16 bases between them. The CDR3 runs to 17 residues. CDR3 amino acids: CSARDPRTTSSTDTQYF. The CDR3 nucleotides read TGCAGTGCTAGAGATCCTAGGACTACATCTAGCACAGATACGCAGTATTTT.

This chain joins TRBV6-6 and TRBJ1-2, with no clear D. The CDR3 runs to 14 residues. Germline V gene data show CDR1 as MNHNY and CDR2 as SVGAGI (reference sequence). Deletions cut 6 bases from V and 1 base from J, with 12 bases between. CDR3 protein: CASSSLGINYGYTF. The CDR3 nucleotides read TGTGCCAGCAGCTCCCTCGGGATTAACTATGGCTACACCTTC.

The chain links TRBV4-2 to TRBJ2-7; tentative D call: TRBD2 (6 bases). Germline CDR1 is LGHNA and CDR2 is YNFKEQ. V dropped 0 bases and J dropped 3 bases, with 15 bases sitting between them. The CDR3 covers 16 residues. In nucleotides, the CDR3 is TGTGCCAGCAGCCAAGATCCGGCTAGCGAAGACTACGAGCAGTACTTC. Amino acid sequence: CASSQDPASEDYEQYF.

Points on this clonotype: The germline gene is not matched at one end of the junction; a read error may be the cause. CDR3 sequence: CASSQEAPGVSNSPLHF. The DNA of the CDR3 is TGCGCCAGCAGTCAAGAGGCACCGGGTGTTAGCAATTCACCCCTCCACTTT. The gene calls are TRBV4-1 and TRBJ1-6; D uncertain. Germline CDR1 MGHRA, CDR2 YSYEKL. This CDR3 has 17 amino acids.

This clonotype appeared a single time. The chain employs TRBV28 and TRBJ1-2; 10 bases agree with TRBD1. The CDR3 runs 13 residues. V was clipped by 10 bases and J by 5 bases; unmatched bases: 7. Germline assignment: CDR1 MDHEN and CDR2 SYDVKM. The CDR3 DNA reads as TGTGCCACCCATAGACAGGGGGCTTATGGCTACACCTTC. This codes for CATHRQGAYGYTF.

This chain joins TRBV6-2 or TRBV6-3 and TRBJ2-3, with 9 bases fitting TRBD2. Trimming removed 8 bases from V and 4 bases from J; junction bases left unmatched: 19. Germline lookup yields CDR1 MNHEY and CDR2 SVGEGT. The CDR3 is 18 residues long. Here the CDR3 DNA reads TGTGCCAGCGGCCCCCCCCAAGCGGGACTAGCTCGATCAGATACGCAGTATTTT. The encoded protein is CASGPPQAGLARSDTQYF.

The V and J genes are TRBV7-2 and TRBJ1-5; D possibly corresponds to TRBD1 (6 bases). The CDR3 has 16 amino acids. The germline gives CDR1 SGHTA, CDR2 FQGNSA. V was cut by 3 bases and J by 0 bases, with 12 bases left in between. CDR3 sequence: CASSFEGQNSNQPQHF. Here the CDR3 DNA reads TGTGCCAGCAGCTTCGAGGGACAAAATAGCAATCAGCCCCAGCATTTT.

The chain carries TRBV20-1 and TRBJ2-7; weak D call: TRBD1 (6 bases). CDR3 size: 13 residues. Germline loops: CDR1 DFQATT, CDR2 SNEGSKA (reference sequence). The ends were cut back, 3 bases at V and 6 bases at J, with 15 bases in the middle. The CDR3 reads CSARLRDTREQYF. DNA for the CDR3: TGCAGTGCTAGGCTCCGGGACACCCGCGAGCAGTACTTC.

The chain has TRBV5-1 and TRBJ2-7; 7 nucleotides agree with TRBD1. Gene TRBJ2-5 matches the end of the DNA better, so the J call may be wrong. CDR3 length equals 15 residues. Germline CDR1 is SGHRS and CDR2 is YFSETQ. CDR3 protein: CASSLPPTGSETQYF. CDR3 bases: TGCGCCAGCAGCTTGCCACCGACAGGGTCGGAGACCCAGTACTTC.

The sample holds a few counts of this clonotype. The CDR3 DNA is TGTGCCAGCTTGACCGGGACAGGGGAGAACATAGGCTATGGCTACACCTTC. As protein: CASLTGTGENIGYGYTF. The chain joins TRBV12-3 or TRBV12-4 to TRBJ1-2; TRBD1 agrees at 10 bases. V trimming: 8 bases; J trimming: 4 bases; junction bases outside the gene matches: 16. This CDR3 spans 17 amino acids.

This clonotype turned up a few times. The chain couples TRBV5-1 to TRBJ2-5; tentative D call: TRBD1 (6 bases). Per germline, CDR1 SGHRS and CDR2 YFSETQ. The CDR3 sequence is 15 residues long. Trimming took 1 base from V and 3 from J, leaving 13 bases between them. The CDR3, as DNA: TGCGCCAGCAGCTTGCTTACAGGGATGGAAGAGACCCAGTACTTC. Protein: CASSLLTGMEETQYF. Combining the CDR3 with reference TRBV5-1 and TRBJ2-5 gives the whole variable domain KAGVTQTPRYLIKTRGQQVTLSCSPISGHRSVSWYQQTPGQGLQFLFEYFSETQRNKGNFPGRFSGRQFSNSRSEMNVSTLELGDSALYLCASSLLTGMEETQYFGPGTRLLVL.

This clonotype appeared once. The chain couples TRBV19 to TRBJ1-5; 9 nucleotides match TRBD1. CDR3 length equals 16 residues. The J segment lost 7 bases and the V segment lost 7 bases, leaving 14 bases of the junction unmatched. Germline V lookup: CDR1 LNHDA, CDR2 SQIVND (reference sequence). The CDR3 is CASTPWVQGAGQPQHF. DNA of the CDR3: TGTGCCAGTACCCCTTGGGTACAGGGGGCGGGGCAGCCCCAGCATTTT.

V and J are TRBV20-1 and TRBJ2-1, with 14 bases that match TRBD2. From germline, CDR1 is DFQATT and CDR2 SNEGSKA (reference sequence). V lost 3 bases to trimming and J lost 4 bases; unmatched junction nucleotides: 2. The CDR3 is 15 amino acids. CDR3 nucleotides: TGCAGTGCTAGCCGGACTAGCGGGAGGTACAATGAGCAGTTCTTC. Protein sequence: CSASRTSGRYNEQFF.

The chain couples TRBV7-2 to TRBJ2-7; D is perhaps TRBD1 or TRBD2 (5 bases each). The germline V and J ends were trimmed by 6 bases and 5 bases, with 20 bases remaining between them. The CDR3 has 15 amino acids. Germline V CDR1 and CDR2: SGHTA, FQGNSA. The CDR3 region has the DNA TGTGCCAGCAGTCCTCTTGGGACGACTGGAAACGAGCAGTACTTC. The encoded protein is CASSPLGTTGNEQYF. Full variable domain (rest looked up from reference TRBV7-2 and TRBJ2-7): GAGVSQSPSNKVTEKGKDVELRCDPISGHTALYWYRQSLGQGLEFLIYFQGNSAPDKSGLPSDRFSAERTGGSVSTLTIQRTQQEDSAVYLCASSPLGTTGNEQYFGPGTRLTVT.

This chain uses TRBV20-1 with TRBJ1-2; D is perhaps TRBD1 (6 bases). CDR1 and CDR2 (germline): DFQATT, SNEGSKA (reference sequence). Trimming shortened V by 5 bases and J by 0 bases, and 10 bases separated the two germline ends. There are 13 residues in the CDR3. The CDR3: CSADDRTNYGYTF. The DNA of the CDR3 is TGCAGTGCTGACGACAGGACTAACTATGGCTACACCTTC.

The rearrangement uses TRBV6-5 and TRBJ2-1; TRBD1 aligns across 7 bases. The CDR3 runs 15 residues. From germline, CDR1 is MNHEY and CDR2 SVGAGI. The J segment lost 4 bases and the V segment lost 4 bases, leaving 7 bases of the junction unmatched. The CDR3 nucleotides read TGTGCCAGCAGTTCCCTCGGCAGGGGGTACAATGAGCAGTTCTTC. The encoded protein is CASSSLGRGYNEQFF.

The CDR3 sequence is CASRPSGEASNEQFF. DNA of the CDR3: TGTGCCAGCAGACCCAGCGGGGAGGCTTCCAATGAGCAGTTCTTC. V gene TRBV6-5 combines with J gene TRBJ2-1; 7 nucleotides match TRBD2. V trimming: 6 bases; J trimming: 6 bases; junction bases outside the gene matches: 11. Germline CDR1 MNHEY, CDR2 SVGAGI. The CDR3 extends over 15 amino acids.

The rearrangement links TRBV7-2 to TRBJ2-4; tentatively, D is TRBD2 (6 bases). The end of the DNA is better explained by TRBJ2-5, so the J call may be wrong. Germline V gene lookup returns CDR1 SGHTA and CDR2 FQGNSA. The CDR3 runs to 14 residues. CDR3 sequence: CASSFRQAGETQYF. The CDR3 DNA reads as TGTGCCAGCAGCTTCCGGCAGGCGGGGGAGACCCAGTACTTC.